These T cell receptor beta chains were read from a single sample in a study of OX40 agonist ivuxolimab in advanced cancers. Assay: immunoSEQ multiplex PCR; the TCRdb copy retains only in-frame clones and omits some. This table holds more than 65,000 clones, almost 90% found once. Sample: CD4+ or CD8+ T cells sorted from blood, taken in a trial of the OX40 agonist ivuxolimab. These receptors all stem from an adult with an advanced solid tumor such as melanoma, head and neck, liver or kidney cancer. The conserved cysteine and the conserved F or W are not part of the CDR3 here.

v_call	j_call	cdr3_aa
TRBV4-1	TRBJ2-7	ASSQGAYEQY
TRBV7-9	TRBJ1-2	ASSSRGRDYGYT
TRBV5-4	TRBJ1-6	ASRKTVGAQDSPLH
TRBV12-2	TRBJ2-1	ASRLSRRSSYNEQF
TRBV7-9	TRBJ1-2	ASSLAQGGYT
TRBV19	TRBJ1-2	ASTGQTKTNYGYT
TRBV5-1	TRBJ1-4	ASSLVGTGLINEKLF
TRBV7-6	TRBJ2-5	AIDRGAKETQY
TRBV28	TRBJ2-7	ASSLGSISYEQY
TRBV28	TRBJ2-1	ASMSRLADSYNEQF
TRBV18	TRBJ2-7	ASSPGQGNEQY
TRBV9	TRBJ2-1	ASSPTLRTSGFYNEQF
TRBV10-1	TRBJ1-3	ASSAGSGSGNTIY
TRBV9	TRBJ2-3	ASTSRGSADTQY
TRBV14	TRBJ2-1	ASSLGLAGLSYNEQF
TRBV6-5	TRBJ2-1	ASSRTGVPNEQF
TRBV6-5	TRBJ1-5	ASSRQGQSNQPQH
TRBV2	TRBJ2-3	ASSGRTSGNTDTQY
TRBV7-3	TRBJ2-5	ASSQTPGRQETQY
TRBV18	TRBJ2-3	ASSSGLLAGVGATQY
TRBV7-3	TRBJ1-1	ASSFQWNTEAF
TRBV14	TRBJ1-5	ASSQGQHQPQH
TRBV6-1	TRBJ2-3	ASSEWVTGGADTQY
TRBV4-1	TRBJ1-3	ASSPQQGNSGNTIY
TRBV27	TRBJ1-5	AKPQGSNQPQH
TRBV6-5	TRBJ2-2	ATRRSNTGELF
TRBV7-8	TRBJ2-5	ASSPLRLAVKQETQY
TRBV28	TRBJ1-5	ASTLPGRGHQPQH
TRBV30	TRBJ2-7	AWSGGTGHEQY
TRBV6-5	TRBJ1-3	ASSYGSFSGNTIY